These T cell receptor beta chains were read from a single sample in a study of blood T cells in healthy people across ages. TCRdb independently ran MiXCR on the 5' RACE reads; one entry per CDR3 protein. The sample has about 1,500,000 distinct CDR3 sequences, around 42% seen once. Sequenced: blood. These receptors all stem from a woman younger than 30 in good health. Each CDR3 is given with its conserved first and last residue. Some rows mark clone size as missing; the rest say once, few, many or name a class of expanded clone.

j_call | v_call | clone_size | cdr3_aa
NA | TRBV20-1 | NA | CSARVQGWETQYF
TRBJ1-1 | TRBV14 | NA | CASSQEGVWTEAFF
TRBJ1-2 | TRBV6-5 | NA | CASSYGGGHYGYTF
TRBJ2-7 | TRBV15 | few | CATSRAGTASYEQYF
TRBJ1-2 | TRBV9 | NA | CASSAEGRAHTF
TRBJ2-3 | TRBV20-1 | NA | CGAVTRTDTQYF
NA | TRBV6-1 | NA | CASSENWTGGYEQYF
TRBJ1-4 | TRBV5-5 | few | CASSLRGQPNEKLFF
TRBJ2-1 | TRBV29-1 | few | CSAPGRTSESYNEQFF
TRBJ1-1 | TRBV6-1 | NA | CASRGRANTEAFF
TRBJ2-3 | TRBV29-1 | NA | CSVAAGGGTDTQYF
TRBJ2-3 | TRBV29-1 | few | CSVLGGTDTQYF
TRBJ2-1 | TRBV9 | NA | CASSVVGRTGGHNEQFF
TRBJ1-2 | TRBV2 | NA | CASIRQDYGYTF
TRBJ1-6 | TRBV12-3/TRBV12-4 | NA | CASSLANYNSPLHF
TRBJ2-3 | TRBV25-1 | NA | CACSEGGTDTQYF
TRBJ2-2 | TRBV9 | NA | CASSSRSDTGELFF
TRBJ2-7 | TRBV20-1 | NA | CSARFGDRGSLPYEQYF
TRBJ2-1 | TRBV10-1 | NA | CASSSSGGAYEQFF
TRBJ1-2 | TRBV24-1 | NA | CATSARDRPFGYTF
TRBJ2-1 | TRBV6-1 | once | CASSRTSGGPPSVGEQFF
TRBJ1-2 | TRBV27 | once | CASSLYTSSDGYTF
TRBJ2-7 | TRBV27 | NA | CASSLRSGGNYEQYF
TRBJ2-5 | TRBV28 | NA | CASSSPSVYQETQYF
TRBJ2-6 | TRBV4-1 | few | CASSQDRTGLAGANVLTF
TRBJ2-3 | TRBV29-1 | many | CSVEQGGTDTQYF
TRBJ1-2 | TRBV7-2 | NA | CASSLGAGTLSYGYTF
TRBJ2-7 | TRBV7-2 | NA | CASSFGDFSYEQYF
TRBJ1-2 | TRBV25-1 | few | CASRAGTANYGYTF
TRBJ2-1 | TRBV11-2 | NA | CASSFTSGGGWDEQFF
TRBJ1-6 | TRBV4-1 | NA | CASSQECGDSNNSPLHF
TRBJ2-3 | TRBV27 | few | CASSPLQGLHTQYF
TRBJ2-7 | TRBV7-9 | NA | CASSLPSGSYEQYF
TRBJ1-1 | TRBV9 | few | CASSNQQGGYTEAFF
TRBJ2-3 | TRBV6-1 | NA | CASVPRQGGSDTQYF
NA | TRBV27 | few | CASSRAKSEQYF
TRBJ2-3 | TRBV5-1 | few | CASSPRTSGPSTDTQYF